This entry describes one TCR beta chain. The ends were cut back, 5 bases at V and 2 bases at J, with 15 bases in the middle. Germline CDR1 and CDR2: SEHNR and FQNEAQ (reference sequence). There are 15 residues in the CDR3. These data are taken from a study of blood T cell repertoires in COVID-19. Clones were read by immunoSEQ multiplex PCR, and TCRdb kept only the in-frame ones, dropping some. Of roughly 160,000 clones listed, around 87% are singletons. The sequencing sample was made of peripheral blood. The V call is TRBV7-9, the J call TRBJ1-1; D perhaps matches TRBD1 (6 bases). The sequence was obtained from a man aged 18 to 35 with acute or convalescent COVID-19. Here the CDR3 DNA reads TGTGCCAGCAGCCCAACCGGACAGATAAACACTGAAGCTTTCTTT. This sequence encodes CASSPTGQINTEAFF.